This T cell receptor (beta chain) derives from a study of blood T cell repertoires in COVID-19. Data came from immunoSEQ multiplex PCR; TCRdb stores just in-frame clones and leaves some out. The sample shows roughly 120,000 clones, 75% to 85% of them seen only once. The CDR3 covers 15 residues. CDR1 is SGDLS and CDR2 is YYNGEE in the germline V gene. The V segment lost 4 bases and the J segment 1 base; nucleotides outside the gene matches: 4. Specimen: peripheral blood. V is TRBV9 and J is TRBJ2-2; 7 nucleotides line up with TRBD2. The TCR originated in an elderly woman with active or convalescent COVID-19. Here the CDR3 reads CASSPPSGNTGELFF. In DNA form, the CDR3 reads TGTGCCAGCAGCCCGCCTAGCGGGAACACCGGGGAGCTGTTTTTT.